The 26 T cell receptor beta chains in this list originate from one sample, sequenced in a study of T cells in narcolepsy. Profiling relied on immunoSEQ multiplex PCR, and the TCRdb table lists in-frame clones only, not all of them. The sample holds some 20,000 clones, around 86% seen once. Sequenced sample: memory (CD45RA-) CD4+ T cells from blood. These receptor sequences come from a human donor in good health.

Turning to this clone: Distinct nucleotide sequences in the sample also encode this CDR3. This chain joins TRBV6-5 and TRBJ2-2; a weak D match, TRBD2 (6 bases). The CDR3 is 15 amino acids. From germline, CDR1 is MNHEY and CDR2 SVGAGI. V lost 5 bases to trimming and J lost 3 bases, with 13 bases between them. CDR3: CASSKTEGYTGELFF. As DNA, the CDR3 is TGTGCCAGCAGTAAAACGGAGGGTTACACCGGGGAGCTGTTTTTT.

CDR3 residues: CASSLAGTRDNEQFF. The CDR3 DNA reads as TGTGCCAGCAGCTTAGCGGGGACCCGAGACAATGAGCAGTTCTTC. This chain links TRBV7-9 with TRBJ2-1, with D perhaps matching TRBD1 or TRBD2 (5 bases each). The CDR3 is made up of 15 amino acids. Trimming stripped 0 bases from V and 5 bases from J, with 11 bases between. The germline V gene has CDR1 SEHNR and CDR2 FQNEAQ (reference sequence).

The chain combines TRBV30 with TRBJ1-5; TRBD1 agrees at 11 bases. The CDR3 loop spans 15 amino acids. After removal of 3 bases from V and 7 bases from J, the junction contained 8 bases not matched to a gene. The germline CDR1 and CDR2 sequences are GTSNPN and SVGIG (reference sequence). CDR3 DNA: TGTGCCTGGAGCGTTGCCGGGACAGGGGGACAGCCCCAGCATTTT. Its translation: CAWSVAGTGGQPQHF.

This rearrangement joins TRBV5-4 to TRBJ2-5; D is uncertain. In germline, CDR1 is SGHNT, CDR2 YYREEE (reference sequence). V was clipped by 0 bases and J by 2 bases, with 8 bases between them. The CDR3 length is 14 residues. Here the CDR3 reads CASSLGRSQETQYF. The CDR3 coding sequence is TGTGCCAGCAGCTTGGGCAGATCTCAAGAGACCCAGTACTTC.

J is TRBJ2-4 and V is TRBV28, with 16 bases identical to TRBD2. The V gene end was trimmed by 6 bases and the J gene end by 4 bases; junction bases not matched to a gene: 12. The CDR3 has 19 amino acids. The germline V gene encodes CDR1 MDHEN and CDR2 SYDVKM. CDR3 loop: CASRAPGLAGGGPKNIQYF. The CDR3 DNA is TGTGCCAGCAGGGCTCCGGGACTAGCGGGAGGGGGCCCTAAAAACATTCAGTACTTC.

This chain connects TRBV5-6 to TRBJ2-5; the D call may be TRBD1 or TRBD2 (5 bases each). The end of the DNA is better explained by TRBJ2-7, so the J call may be wrong. This CDR3 contains 15 residues. Per the germline V gene, CDR1 is SGHDT and CDR2 is YYEEEE. DNA of the CDR3: TGTGCCAGCAGCTTCGGGACGCATCCGTCCTACGAGCAGTACTTC. Protein product: CASSFGTHPSYEQYF.

The chain combines TRBV7-2 with TRBJ1-5; 7 bases align to TRBD1. Germline trimming cut 3 bases from V and 3 bases from J; bases unmatched to any gene: 2. CDR1 is SGHTA, CDR2 FQGNSA, per germline. The CDR3 contains 14 residues. The CDR3 sequence is CASSLTGPNQPQHF. Written as DNA, the CDR3 is TGTGCCAGCAGCTTGACAGGGCCCAATCAGCCCCAGCATTTT.

The chain links TRBV10-3 to TRBJ1-2, with unresolved D. The V end lost 3 bases, the J end lost 0 bases, and 8 bases lay between the germline ends. The CDR3 loop spans 14 amino acids. The germline V gene has CDR1 ENHRY and CDR2 SYGVKD. CDR3 bases: TGTGCCATCAGTGACAGTAGAGCTAACTATGGCTACACCTTC. Translation gives CAISDSRANYGYTF.

This sequence joins TRBV2 and TRBJ2-5; 8 nucleotides align to TRBD2. Germline values: CDR1 SNHLY, CDR2 FYNNEI. This CDR3 comprises 14 residues. J was trimmed by 4 bases and V by 4 bases; bases with no gene match: 5. In nucleotides, the CDR3 is TGTGCCAGCAGTGTTTTGCTAGCGGGAGAGACCCAGTACTTC. This encodes CASSVLLAGETQYF.

This chain joins TRBV2 and TRBJ2-5; 11 bases align to TRBD1. The CDR3 runs to 15 residues. J lost 4 bases, V lost 6 bases, and 7 bases had no gene match. Germline V gene sequence: CDR1 SNHLY, CDR2 FYNNEI. This CDR3 reads CASSRAGTGGETQYF. CDR3 nucleotide sequence: TGTGCCAGCAGCAGAGCCGGGACAGGGGGAGAGACCCAGTACTTC.

V and J are TRBV5-1 and TRBJ1-1; D is undetermined. Germline CDR1 and CDR2: SGHRS and YFSETQ. V lost 0 bases to trimming and J lost 5 bases, with 5 bases between them. The length of the CDR3 is 12 residues. The CDR3 DNA is TGCGCCAGCAGCTTGGAGGGAACTGAAGCTTTCTTT. This gives the protein CASSLEGTEAFF.

This rearrangement joins TRBV7-4 to TRBJ2-1; the match to TRBD2 covers 14 bases. This CDR3 has 19 residues. Germline V lookup: CDR1 SGHVT, CDR2 SQSDAQ. Trimming cost V 1 base and J 6 bases; bases outside gene matches: 11. The CDR3 sequence is CASSLGLAGGPRTSNEQFF. CDR3 coding DNA: TGTGCCAGCAGCTTAGGACTAGCGGGAGGGCCGAGAACCTCCAATGAGCAGTTCTTC.

As to this clone: Other DNA sequences in the sample encode the same CDR3. The chain links TRBV5-4 to TRBJ2-7; D is possibly TRBD1 (7 bases). This CDR3 contains 17 residues. The germline CDR1 and CDR2 sequences are SGHNT and YYREEE (reference sequence). V gave up 0 bases and J gave up 3 bases, with 19 bases separating them. CDR3 bases: TGTGCCAGCAGCTTGGGGGGGGCGGGTACAGGGGTCTACGAGCAGTACTTC. Its translation: CASSLGGAGTGVYEQYF.

The chain carries TRBV28 and TRBJ2-3; 10 nucleotides agree with TRBD1. Germline assignment: CDR1 MDHEN and CDR2 SYDVKM. The CDR3 has 14 amino acids. V lost 3 bases to trimming and J lost 4 bases; unmatched junction nucleotides: 1. This CDR3 is CASSLGTGADTQYF. The CDR3 DNA sequence: TGTGCCAGCAGTTTGGGGACAGGGGCAGATACGCAGTATTTT. The full variable domain, rest sourced from reference TRBV28 and TRBJ2-3, is DVKVTQSSRYLVKRTGEKVFLECVQDMDHENMFWYRQDPGLGLRLIYFSYDVKMKEKGDIPEGYSVSREKKERFSLILESASTNQTSMYLCASSLGTGADTQYFGPGTRLTVL.

The chain has TRBV6-6 and TRBJ2-6; D gene ambiguous. This CDR3 comprises 13 residues. Germline CDR1 MNHNY, CDR2 SVGAGI (reference sequence). V was clipped by 6 bases and J by 2 bases, with 5 bases between them. In nucleotides, the CDR3 is TGTGCCAGCAGCCTAACTGGGGCCAACGTCCTGACTTTC. It codes for CASSLTGANVLTF.

The V call is TRBV19, the J call TRBJ2-7, with TRBD2 matching 8 bases. The CDR3 contains 15 residues. Germline trimming cut 3 bases from V and 2 bases from J; bases unmatched to any gene: 6. The germline CDR1 and CDR2 sequences are LNHDA and SQIVND (reference sequence). CDR3 region: CASSMSSGPTYEQYF. CDR3 coding DNA: TGTGCCAGTAGTATGTCTAGCGGGCCGACCTACGAGCAGTACTTC.

V and J are TRBV9 and TRBJ1-6; D might be TRBD1 (6 bases). The germline CDR1 and CDR2 sequences are SGDLS and YYNGEE. The CDR3 length is 15 residues. V was clipped by 4 bases and J by 7 bases, with 15 bases between them. The CDR3 is CASSSLGATNSPLHF. CDR3 DNA: TGTGCCAGCAGCTCCTTGGGGGCTACAAATTCACCCCTCCACTTT.

This sequence joins TRBV18 and TRBJ1-4; D may be TRBD1 (6 bases). This CDR3 has 17 amino acids. Germline lookup yields CDR1 KGHSH and CDR2 LQKENI. The V and J ends lost 0 bases and 0 bases respectively, with 11 bases between them. CDR3 sequence reads: CASSPPGAGATNEKLFF. CDR3 coding DNA: TGTGCCAGCTCACCACCGGGGGCTGGAGCAACTAATGAAAAACTGTTTTTT.

The rearrangement links TRBV7-9 to TRBJ2-3, with TRBD1 as a possible D gene (5 bases). This CDR3 is built from 15 residues. Germline CDR1 and CDR2: SEHNR and FQNEAQ (reference sequence). V was cut by 1 base and J by 0 bases, with 8 bases left in between. CDR3 DNA sequence: TGTGCCAGCAGCTTAGAGGGGCGTAGCACAGATACGCAGTATTTT. Encoded protein: CASSLEGRSTDTQYF.

Notes on this clone: The junction does not match germline at one end; this may be a read error. The CDR3 nucleotides read TGTGCTAGCAGCGTAGCGGGAGGGCCGAGTTTATACAATGAGCAGTTCTTC. Translated, it gives CASSVAGGPSLYNEQFF. V is TRBV7-7 and J is TRBJ2-1; 11 nucleotides align to TRBD2. CDR1 is SSHAT, CDR2 FNYEAQ, per germline (reference sequence). This CDR3 spans 17 amino acids.

V usage is TRBV28 and J usage is TRBJ2-3, with TRBD1 identical over 11 bases. V lost 10 bases to trimming and J lost 4 bases; unmatched junction nucleotides: 4. CDR1 and CDR2 (germline): MDHEN, SYDVKM. CDR3 length: 13 residues. CDR3 sequence (DNA): TGTGCCATCCCGGGACAGGGGGCAGATACGCAGTATTTT. This gives the protein CAIPGQGADTQYF.

This clone was detected only a few times. V and J are TRBV2 and TRBJ2-7; no firm D call. Germline V lookup: CDR1 SNHLY, CDR2 FYNNEI. V was cut by 4 bases and J by 5 bases, with 6 bases left in between. The CDR3 runs to 11 residues. CDR3 DNA sequence: TGTGCCAGCAGTGCAATGGACGAGCAGTACTTC. Encoded protein: CASSAMDEQYF.

This chain joins TRBV14 and TRBJ2-7; tentatively, D is TRBD2 (6 bases). This CDR3 comprises 17 residues. Trimming cost V 2 bases and J 2 bases, with 19 bases left between them. From germline, CDR1 is SGHDN and CDR2 FVKESK. The CDR3 is CASSQWDRGSGTYEQYF. The CDR3 bases are TGTGCCAGCAGCCAATGGGATCGGGGGTCGGGTACCTACGAGCAGTACTTC.

The rearrangement links TRBV5-8 to TRBJ1-3; D gene unclear. CDR1 SGHTS and CDR2 YDEGEE come from the germline V gene. This CDR3 has 15 residues. V gave up 7 bases and J gave up 4 bases, with 18 bases separating them. The CDR3 sequence: CASGERNGRGNTIYF. In DNA, the CDR3 is TGTGCCAGCGGTGAACGCAACGGACGGGGAAACACCATATATTTT.

Written as DNA, the CDR3 is TGTGCCAGCAGCGGGGGACAGGCCAACTATGGCTACACCTTC. As protein: CASSGGQANYGYTF. This chain uses TRBV21-1 with TRBJ1-2; the D call of TRBD1 is as the table states it, not checked on the DNA. TRBV21-1 is listed as a pseudogene. This CDR3 is built from 14 residues.

This sequence joins TRBV29-1 and TRBJ1-2, with 9 bases identical to TRBD1. Germline CDR1 and CDR2: SQVTM and ANQGSEA. This CDR3 contains 16 residues. The trim removed 3 bases at V and 8 bases at J, leaving 16 bases unmatched. CDR3 sequence reads: CSVDLDLGTGFLGYTF. The CDR3 nucleotides are TGCAGCGTTGATTTAGACTTGGGGACAGGGTTCTTGGGCTACACCTTC.